Below, 20 T cell receptor beta chains from the same sample are listed, as sequenced in a study of response to subunit inactivated influenza vaccine. Each CDR3 protein gets one entry after TCRdb re-called the RT-PCR reads with MiXCR. The table lists 650,000 to 800,000 distinct CDR3 sequences, less than 20% of them singletons, with approximately 10% in the top ten. The sequencing here drew on PBMCs from blood, taken roughly 5 days after vaccination. These receptors were obtained from a man in his fifties or sixties who received an inactivated influenza vaccine.

The genes are TRBV29-1 and TRBJ2-3, with D tentatively TRBD2 (6 bases). The CDR3 runs 15 residues. V was cut by 0 bases and J by 2 bases, with 12 bases left in between. Germline loops: CDR1 SQVTM, CDR2 ANQGSEA. Here the CDR3 DNA reads TGCAGCGTTGAAGATCGGGTGCGGGACACAGATACGCAGTATTTT. This encodes CSVEDRVRDTDTQYF.

This clonotype was counted only a few times. The chain links TRBV12-3 or TRBV12-4 to TRBJ1-5, with TRBD1 matching 8 bases. The CDR3 extends over 11 amino acids. V shed 7 bases, J shed 9 bases, and the junction held 2 bases outside the gene matches. The CDR3 reads CASTTGGPQHF. CDR3 in DNA: TGTGCCAGCACTACAGGGGGGCCCCAGCATTTT.

On this clonotype: A junction boundary mismatches the germline segment, possibly from a read error. The chain recombines TRBV14 with TRBJ2-7; 8 bases line up with TRBD1. Germline V gene sequence: CDR1 SGHDN, CDR2 FVKESK. This CDR3 contains 16 residues. In DNA, the CDR3 is TGTGCCAGCAGCCACACTGGCCGGGACAGGACTTACGCGCAGTACTTC. Translated: CASSHTGRDRTYAQYF.

This clonotype was observed a few times. This chain uses TRBV5-5 with TRBJ2-2; 9 nucleotides match TRBD2. This CDR3 is built from 15 residues. CDR1 and CDR2 (germline): SGHKS, YYEKEE (reference sequence). Trimming at V came to 1 base and at J to 5 bases, leaving 3 bases not matched to a gene. CDR3 sequence reads: CASSLSGRSTGELFF. The CDR3 region has the DNA TGTGCCAGCAGCTTGAGCGGGAGGTCGACCGGGGAGCTGTTTTTT.

The rearrangement joins TRBV7-8 to TRBJ2-1, with D perhaps matching TRBD1 (6 bases). With 7 bases removed from V and 7 bases from J, the gap between germline ends came to 11 bases. This CDR3 has 12 residues. CDR1 SGHVS and CDR2 FQNEAQ come from the germline V gene. CDR3 loop: CASTPGVNEQFF. In nucleotides, the CDR3 is TGTGCCAGCACCCCAGGGGTGAATGAGCAGTTCTTC.

This clonotype was counted a few times. The chain combines TRBV12-3 or TRBV12-4 with TRBJ2-3; 10 bases line up with TRBD1. Germline trimming cut 2 bases from V and 6 bases from J; bases unmatched to any gene: 5. This CDR3 comprises 15 residues. This CDR3 reads CASSLTGQGLDTQYF. The CDR3 DNA follows: TGTGCCAGCAGTTTAACGGGACAGGGGTTGGATACGCAGTATTTT.

The V and J genes are TRBV11-2 and TRBJ1-1, with D unresolved. CDR3 length: 15 amino acids. The germline V gene has CDR1 SGHAT and CDR2 FQNNGV. V lost 1 base and J 1 base, leaving 10 bases between the germline ends. CDR3 region: CASSLGDWENTEAFF. Written as DNA, the CDR3 is TGTGCCAGCAGCTTAGGGGATTGGGAGAACACTGAAGCTTTCTTT.

The gene calls are TRBV12-3 or TRBV12-4 and TRBJ1-2; 9 bases map to TRBD1. The CDR3 is made up of 15 amino acids. J gave up 4 bases and V 6 bases, and 9 bases lay outside the gene matches. CDR3 nucleotide sequence: TGTGCCAGCAGGGCACAGGGGGCCTTAATCTATGGCTACACCTTC. It yields the protein CASRAQGALIYGYTF.

This clonotype was observed many times. The V and J genes are TRBV20-1 and TRBJ1-1, with D tentatively TRBD1 (5 bases). There are 14 residues in the CDR3. Trimming removed 5 bases from V and 8 bases from J, with 21 bases in between. The germline V gene has CDR1 DFQATT and CDR2 SNEGSKA (reference sequence). This CDR3 is CSARSGTHQLEAFF. The CDR3 DNA follows: TGCAGTGCTCGCTCCGGGACTCATCAGTTAGAAGCTTTCTTT.

This clonotype has at least ten counts. The rearrangement joins TRBV20-1 to TRBJ2-2; possible D gene TRBD2, 5 bases. V lost 6 bases, J lost 3 bases, and 17 bases lay in between. CDR1 DFQATT and CDR2 SNEGSKA come from the germline V gene (reference sequence). The CDR3 is 15 residues long. The CDR3 sequence: CSARSSGIDTGELFF. The CDR3, as DNA: TGCAGTGCCCGATCCAGCGGAATCGACACCGGGGAGCTGTTTTTT.

This clonotype was counted only a few times. CDR3 in amino acids: CASRPGAGAETQYF. The CDR3 bases are TGTGCCAGCAGACCGGGGGCGGGGGCCGAGACCCAGTACTTC. The rearrangement joins TRBV12-3 or TRBV12-4 to TRBJ2-5; a possible D gene is TRBD2 (7 bases). This CDR3 has 14 amino acids. The V gene lost 6 bases and the J gene lost 5 bases, with 16 bases spanning the gap.

This clonotype appeared a few times. The chain's CDR3 is CASSKQGTEAFF. The DNA of the CDR3 is TGTGCCAGCAGCAAACAGGGGACTGAAGCTTTCTTT. The V and J genes are TRBV7-3 and TRBJ1-1; TRBD1 matches at 7 bases. The CDR3 is 12 residues long. J gave up 5 bases and V 5 bases, and 2 bases lay outside the gene matches. Germline loops: CDR1 SGHTA, CDR2 FQGTGA.

This clonotype has more than one count but fewer than ten. The chain employs TRBV10-3 and TRBJ2-2, with 10 bases aligning to TRBD1. The CDR3 spans 15 residues. The V segment lost 4 bases and the J segment 7 bases; nucleotides outside the gene matches: 6. Germline CDR1 reads ENHRY; CDR2 reads SYGVKD. The CDR3, as DNA: TGTGCCATCAGTGTGGGGACAGGGGAAAACGGGGAGCTGTTTTTT. Its translation: CAISVGTGENGELFF.

This clonotype was detected a few times. The gene calls are TRBV7-6 and TRBJ1-4, with 8 bases that match TRBD1. The CDR3 is made up of 15 amino acids. V lost 3 bases to trimming and J lost 5 bases; unmatched junction nucleotides: 5. Germline loops: CDR1 SGHVS, CDR2 FNYEAQ. CDR3 amino acids: CASSLGTGHNEKLFF. The CDR3 DNA is TGTGCCAGCAGCTTGGGGACAGGCCACAATGAAAAACTGTTTTTT.

CDR3 coding DNA: TGCGCCAGCAGCTTGAGCGCCCGGACAGGGGGTGGCAATGAGCAGTTCTTC. It translates to CASSLSARTGGGNEQFF. The V call is TRBV5-1, the J call TRBJ2-1; 10 bases agree with TRBD1. With 1 base clipped from V and 6 bases from J, the junction kept 10 bases outside the gene matches. CDR1 SGHRS and CDR2 YFSETQ come from the germline V gene. The CDR3 runs 17 residues.

The V call is TRBV7-9, the J call TRBJ2-1; no clear D gene. This CDR3 contains 12 residues. Germline lookup yields CDR1 SEHNR and CDR2 FQNEAQ (reference sequence). V was clipped by 6 bases and J by 7 bases, with 10 bases between them. CDR3 residues: CASSYLSNEQFF. In DNA form, the CDR3 reads TGTGCCAGCAGTTATCTCTCTAATGAGCAGTTCTTC.

This clonotype was seen repeatedly, ten times or more. V usage is TRBV4-1 and J usage is TRBJ2-1; D gene uncertain. Germline lookup yields CDR1 MGHRA and CDR2 YSYEKL. The germline V and J ends were trimmed by 1 base and 4 bases, with 5 bases remaining between them. CDR3 length equals 13 residues. In DNA form, the CDR3 reads TGCGCCAGCAGCCAAGTGGGGTACAATGAGCAGTTCTTC. This sequence encodes CASSQVGYNEQFF.

This clonotype was detected only a few times. The chain is built from TRBV12-3 or TRBV12-4 and TRBJ1-5; a weak D match, TRBD1 (6 bases). Trimming cost V 3 bases and J 1 base, with 10 bases left between them. The CDR3 runs to 15 residues. The CDR3 region has the DNA TGTGCCAGCAGTTTGGACAGTCTAAGCAATCAGCCCCAGCATTTT. This codes for CASSLDSLSNQPQHF.

This clonotype was counted a few times. The gene calls are TRBV7-2 and TRBJ1-4, with unresolved D. V lost 0 bases and J lost 7, with 12 bases in between. CDR1 is SGHTA and CDR2 is FQGNSA in the germline V gene. The CDR3 covers 15 residues. CDR3 DNA sequence: TGTGCCAGCAGCTTAGCGGGTCAGGCGGGTGAAAAACTGTTTTTT. Its translation: CASSLAGQAGEKLFF.

This chain links TRBV12-3 or TRBV12-4 with TRBJ2-7, with TRBD2 identical over 11 bases. V was pared by 3 bases and J by 4 bases, with 5 bases of the junction left unmatched. The length of the CDR3 is 15 residues. DNA of the CDR3: TGTGCCAGCAGTTTCTCGGCTAGCGGGGGGTACGAGCAGTACTTC. This encodes CASSFSASGGYEQYF.